This paragraph covers one TCR beta chain sequence. This sample stems from a study of blood T cell repertoires in COVID-19. The authors' processing: Using reference gene primer amplification, nucleated cell counts were estimated. TCRdb's copy holds only in-frame clones and misses some; the assay was immunoSEQ multiplex PCR. That table is the source of V, J and clone size, and D and trimming were worked out from the DNA. The sample consists of 130,000 to 150,000 clones, around 79% of them appearing once. This clonotype originated in a man between 45 and 60 years old with active or convalescent COVID-19. Sequences were obtained from peripheral blood.

The CDR3 DNA is TGTGCCAGCAGCTTGGGACTAGCGGGAGTGGGCACAGATACGCAGTATTTT. Encoded protein: CASSLGLAGVGTDTQYF. The rearrangement uses TRBV7-9 and TRBJ2-3; 14 bases align to TRBD2. The CDR3 has 17 amino acids. Germline CDR1 and CDR2: SEHNR and FQNEAQ (reference sequence). V was pared by 3 bases and J by 1 base, with 3 bases of the junction left unmatched.